One sample yielded the 14 T cell receptor beta chains listed below, sequenced in a study of cytomegalovirus exposure and HLA in healthy donors. A multiplex PCR was run with 60 Vbeta primers and 13 Jbeta primers. This table comes from immunoSEQ multiplex PCR, and its TCRdb copy is limited to in-frame clones, with some not included. The sample has some 180,000 clones. Sample: PBMCs. The source is a man aged 25 to 40 in good health and CMV-seronegative.

The CDR3 sequence is CASSLGQGARVVTEAFF. The CDR3 DNA reads TGCGCCAGCAGCTTGGGGCAGGGGGCGAGAGTGGTCACTGAAGCTTTCTTT. This chain links TRBV5-1 with TRBJ1-1, with 8 positions matching TRBD1. V shed 0 bases, J shed 4 bases, and the junction held 11 bases outside the gene matches. Germline values: CDR1 SGHRS, CDR2 YFSETQ. The CDR3 is made up of 17 amino acids.

The CDR3 DNA sequence: TGTGCCATCAGTGAAAGGTCGGGCAGGGGGAGCAATCAGCCCCAGCATTTT. Translated, it gives CAISERSGRGSNQPQHF. V is TRBV10-3 and J is TRBJ1-5, with 7 bases fitting TRBD1. The CDR3 is 17 amino acids. The trim removed 3 bases at V and 1 base at J, leaving 9 bases unmatched. Per the germline V gene, CDR1 is ENHRY and CDR2 is SYGVKD.

This chain uses TRBV7-2 with TRBJ2-1; TRBD2 matches 15 bases. Per the germline V gene, CDR1 is SGHTA and CDR2 is FQGNSA. CDR3 size: 17 residues. The ends lost 6 bases at V and 7 bases at J; junction bases unmatched: 10. This CDR3 is CASSPNGLAGGQNEQFF. The CDR3 nucleotides are TGTGCCAGCAGTCCAAACGGACTAGCGGGGGGGCAGAATGAGCAGTTCTTC.

The rearrangement joins TRBV5-1 to TRBJ1-4; 8 bases align to TRBD1. The CDR3 runs to 15 residues. The V and J ends lost 5 bases and 0 bases, in that order; junction bases with no gene match: 3. In germline, CDR1 is SGHRS, CDR2 YFSETQ. CDR3 coding DNA: TGCGCCAGCAGGGAGACAGGGGCAACTAATGAAAAACTGTTTTTT. It yields the protein CASRETGATNEKLFF.

The V gene is TRBV5-4, the J gene TRBJ2-5, with TRBD2 matching 14 bases. The CDR3 loop spans 17 amino acids. CDR1 and CDR2 from the germline V gene are SGHNT and YYREEE (reference sequence). After removal of 3 bases from V and 5 bases from J, the junction contained 9 bases not matched to a gene. The CDR3 nucleotides are TGTGCCAGCAGCTCGACTAGCGGGGGGGCTATCGGGGAGACCCAGTACTTC. Protein product: CASSSTSGGAIGETQYF.

The chain combines TRBV6-5 with TRBJ1-3; D is perhaps TRBD1 (5 bases). Germline V gene lookup returns CDR1 MNHEY and CDR2 SVGAGI. Between the trimmed V and J ends, which lost 4 bases and 2 bases, there was a span of 9 bases. The CDR3 spans 14 residues. CDR3 region: CASSLAGTGNTIYF. CDR3 in DNA: TGTGCCAGCAGTTTAGCAGGGACTGGAAACACCATATATTTT.

The chain links TRBV4-3 to TRBJ1-3; a weak D match, TRBD1 (5 bases). The CDR3 loop spans 17 amino acids. Germline V gene lookup returns CDR1 LGHNA and CDR2 YSLEER. Between the trimmed V and J ends, which lost 0 bases and 4 bases, there was a span of 16 bases. The CDR3 coding sequence is TGCGCCAGCAGCCAAGAGTGGGCGCAGGGAAAGGGAAACACCATATATTTT. It encodes CASSQEWAQGKGNTIYF.

The chain carries TRBV5-1 and TRBJ2-3; weak D call: TRBD1 (6 bases). V gave up 1 base and J gave up 4 bases, with 16 bases separating them. This CDR3 has 16 amino acids. Germline V gives CDR1 SGHRS, CDR2 YFSETQ. The CDR3 DNA reads TGCGCCAGCAGCTTGACCGGGACAAATAAGGCAGATACGCAGTATTTT. Translated: CASSLTGTNKADTQYF.

V gene TRBV11-2 combines with J gene TRBJ1-2; a possible D gene is TRBD1 (6 bases). The CDR3 loop spans 15 amino acids. V gave up 5 bases and J gave up 3 bases, with 16 bases separating them. CDR1 and CDR2 (germline): SGHAT, FQNNGV. In DNA, the CDR3 is TGTGCCAGCAGCACGCGACAGGAGCGGCACTATGGCTACACCTTC. Translated, it gives CASSTRQERHYGYTF.

The rearrangement uses TRBV6-5 and TRBJ1-2; D uncertain. CDR3 length equals 13 residues. Germline values: CDR1 MNHEY, CDR2 SVGAGI. The V gene lost 5 bases and the J gene lost 8 bases, with 15 bases spanning the gap. The CDR3 reads CASSEVAVSGYTF. CDR3 sequence (DNA): TGTGCCAGCAGTGAAGTGGCCGTGTCCGGCTACACCTTC.

The chain is built from TRBV19 and TRBJ1-5; TRBD1 matches 9 bases. Germline lookup yields CDR1 LNHDA and CDR2 SQIVND (reference sequence). J was trimmed by 3 bases and V by 4 bases; bases with no gene match: 4. CDR3 length: 15 residues. DNA for the CDR3: TGTGCCAGTAGTACACAGGGGGCAAACAATCAGCCCCAGCATTTT. The encoded protein is CASSTQGANNQPQHF. Combining the CDR3 with reference TRBV19 and TRBJ1-5 gives the whole variable domain DGGITQSPKYLFRKEGQNVTLSCEQNLNHDAMYWYRQDPGQGLRLIYYSQIVNDFQKGDIAEGYSVSREKKESFPLTVTSAQKNPTAFYLCASSTQGANNQPQHFGDGTRLSIL.

The chain is built from TRBV21-1 and TRBJ2-5; the table's D call, TRBD1, was not checked against the DNA. TRBV21-1 is termed a pseudogene. This CDR3 has 15 residues. For the CDR3, the DNA is TGTGCCAGCAGCAAAGGGACAGCGCAAGAAGAGACCCAGTACTTC. Protein sequence: CASSKGTAQEETQYF.

This CDR3 is CAISEWQNTGELFF. In DNA form, the CDR3 reads TGTGCCATCAGTGAGTGGCAGAACACCGGGGAGCTGTTTTTT. The chain joins TRBV10-3 to TRBJ2-2; D uncertain. Germline assignment: CDR1 ENHRY and CDR2 SYGVKD. The CDR3 extends over 14 amino acids. Trimming left V 1 base short and J 1 base short, with 4 bases between.

This chain links TRBV7-2 with TRBJ1-2; D gene uncertain. The ends were cut back, 5 bases at V and 2 bases at J, with 15 bases in the middle. Germline V lookup: CDR1 SGHTA, CDR2 FQGNSA. The length of the CDR3 is 15 residues. The CDR3 here is CASSLIRDSNYGYTF. The CDR3, as DNA: TGTGCCAGCAGCCTTATCCGGGATAGCAACTATGGCTACACCTTC.